A single sample gave rise to the 17 T cell receptor beta chains below, sequenced in a study of blood T cell repertoires in COVID-19. TCRdb's copy holds only in-frame clones and misses some; the assay was immunoSEQ multiplex PCR. The data contain about 77,000 clones, approximately 80% of them singletons. Input material: peripheral blood. The receptors were gathered from a woman in her 70s with acute or convalescent COVID-19.

This chain joins TRBV25-1 and TRBJ1-6; TRBD1 aligns across 10 bases. This CDR3 contains 13 residues. V gave up 6 bases and J gave up 8 bases; unmatched junction bases: 1. Germline V gene lookup returns CDR1 MGHDK and CDR2 SYGVNS. CDR3 amino acids: CASSGTGDSPLHF. CDR3 DNA: TGTGCCAGCAGCGGGACAGGGGATTCACCCCTCCACTTT.

The chain carries TRBV4-1 and TRBJ2-1, with 7 nucleotides matching TRBD1. V shed 5 bases and J 4 bases; nucleotides not matched to a gene: 8. This CDR3 is 15 amino acids long. In germline, CDR1 is MGHRA, CDR2 YSYEKL. Written as DNA, the CDR3 is TGCGCCAGCAGCAACCGGGACAGCGAGTACAATGAGCAGTTCTTC. It specifies CASSNRDSEYNEQFF.

This rearrangement joins TRBV10-3 to TRBJ2-1, with D perhaps TRBD2 (5 bases). V lost 3 bases to trimming and J lost 5 bases, with 14 bases between them. From germline, CDR1 is ENHRY and CDR2 SYGVKD. The CDR3 length is 15 residues. CDR3 nucleotide sequence: TGTGCCATCAGTGACGGAGGCGGCAGAGACAATGAGCAGTTCTTC. Its protein is CAISDGGGRDNEQFF.

The chain employs TRBV6-5 and TRBJ1-5, with TRBD1 as a possible D gene (5 bases). V gave up 5 bases and J gave up 5 bases, with 16 bases separating them. Germline V gene data show CDR1 as MNHEY and CDR2 as SVGAGI. The CDR3 is made up of 15 amino acids. This CDR3 reads CASSPLEGTHQPQHF. Written as DNA, the CDR3 is TGTGCCAGCAGTCCTTTGGAGGGGACCCATCAGCCCCAGCATTTT.

The V call is TRBV4-3, the J call TRBJ2-1; 11 bases match TRBD2. CDR3 size: 18 residues. Germline trimming cut 0 bases from V and 6 bases from J; bases unmatched to any gene: 10. Per the germline V gene, CDR1 is LGHNA and CDR2 is YSLEER. CDR3 amino acids: CASSQDLTLAGGLNEQFF. The CDR3 DNA follows: TGCGCCAGCAGCCAAGATTTAACCTTAGCGGGGGGGCTCAATGAGCAGTTCTTC.

The chain recombines TRBV4-3 with TRBJ1-2; the D gene is possibly TRBD1 (6 bases). The CDR3 length is 17 residues. The V end was cut by 1 base, the J end by 4 bases, with 19 bases between. Germline V CDR1 and CDR2: LGHNA, YSLEER. This CDR3 is CASSQVFTGKEVYGYTF. The CDR3 nucleotides read TGCGCCAGCAGCCAAGTTTTTACAGGGAAAGAAGTCTATGGCTACACCTTC.

The rearrangement uses TRBV4-3 and TRBJ1-1; tentative D call: TRBD1 (5 bases). V dropped 4 bases and J dropped 0 bases, with 9 bases sitting between them. This CDR3 is 14 amino acids long. Germline CDR1 LGHNA, CDR2 YSLEER. CDR3 nucleotides: TGCGCCAGCAGCCTGGAGACAGTGAACACTGAAGCTTTCTTT. Translation gives CASSLETVNTEAFF.

The V and J genes are TRBV6-5 and TRBJ2-7; D is possibly TRBD1 (6 bases). Germline CDR1 reads MNHEY; CDR2 reads SVGAGI. The CDR3 totals 13 residues. V lost 4 bases, J lost 5 bases, and 12 bases lay in between. CDR3 loop: CASSLTGFHEQYF. In DNA, the CDR3 is TGTGCCAGCAGTTTAACAGGGTTCCACGAGCAGTACTTC.

The gene calls are TRBV9 and TRBJ2-2; D unresolved. There are 15 residues in the CDR3. CDR1 and CDR2 from the germline V gene are SGDLS and YYNGEE. V lost 0 bases to trimming and J lost 2 bases, with 8 bases between them. The CDR3 spells CASSVENYNTGELFF. Here the CDR3 DNA reads TGTGCCAGCAGCGTAGAAAACTACAACACCGGGGAGCTGTTTTTT.

The chain is built from TRBV5-1 and TRBJ1-2; 7 bases are shared with TRBD1. The germline gives CDR1 SGHRS, CDR2 YFSETQ. V was pared by 2 bases and J by 2 bases, with 3 bases of the junction left unmatched. This CDR3 is 14 amino acids long. The DNA of the CDR3 is TGCGCCAGCAGCTTCCGGGACAGCAACTATGGCTACACCTTC. Its translation: CASSFRDSNYGYTF.

This chain joins TRBV14 and TRBJ1-6; D is unresolved. The germline V gene has CDR1 SGHDN and CDR2 FVKESK. The CDR3 sequence is 13 residues long. V was clipped by 5 bases and J by 8 bases, with 10 bases between them. DNA for the CDR3: TGTGCCAGCAGCGGGAGGTTCTATTCACCCCTCCACTTT. Its protein is CASSGRFYSPLHF.

The V and J genes are TRBV6-7 and TRBJ2-6; TRBD1 matches 10 bases. TRBV6-7 is sorted into the ORF group, with uncertain function. CDR3 size: 20 residues. Germline trimming cut 6 bases from V and 0 bases from J; bases unmatched to any gene: 14. In DNA, the CDR3 is TGTGCCAGCAGAGATACCCGGGGACAGGGGCTACCCTCTGGGGCCAACGTCCTGACTTTC. It codes for CASRDTRGQGLPSGANVLTF.

The rearrangement links TRBV7-9 to TRBJ1-2; D is unresolved. The CDR3 is made up of 13 amino acids. Germline CDR1 SEHNR, CDR2 FQNEAQ (reference sequence). V was pared by 2 bases and J by 5 bases, with 9 bases between. The CDR3 spells CASSLLEGYGYTF. The CDR3 DNA sequence: TGTGCCAGCAGCTTACTGGAGGGTTATGGCTACACCTTC.

This sequence joins TRBV6-2 or TRBV6-3 and TRBJ1-2, with D unresolved. Deletions cut 0 bases from V and 7 bases from J, with 12 bases between. Germline V lookup: CDR1 MNHEY, CDR2 SVGEGT. This CDR3 spans 14 amino acids. CDR3 DNA: TGTGCCAGCAGTTACTCGAGTATTCCGATTGGCTACACCTTC. This sequence encodes CASSYSSIPIGYTF.

The gene calls are TRBV5-4 and TRBJ2-5; 8 nucleotides match TRBD1. Germline V lookup: CDR1 SGHNT, CDR2 YYREEE (reference sequence). The CDR3 extends over 15 amino acids. V was clipped by 0 bases and J by 1 base; unmatched bases: 2. The CDR3 protein is CASSLVRGPQETQYF. The CDR3 DNA is TGTGCCAGCAGCTTGGTCAGGGGGCCCCAAGAGACCCAGTACTTC.

This clone was seen a handful of times. V usage is TRBV3-1 (or the pseudogene TRBV3-2) and J usage is TRBJ1-1, with 8 bases identical to TRBD1. With V trimmed by 5 bases and J by 2 bases, 7 bases remained unmatched. The CDR3 loop spans 15 amino acids. Germline-derived CDR1 and CDR2 are LGHDT and YNNKEL (reference sequence). CDR3 sequence (DNA): TGTGCCAGCAGCACCAGACAGGGGATCAACACTGAAGCTTTCTTT. It yields the protein CASSTRQGINTEAFF.

This clone was counted between two and nine times. The chain is built from TRBV4-2 and TRBJ1-3, with TRBD1 matching 8 bases. Looked up from germline, CDR1 is LGHNA and CDR2 is YNFKEQ. The CDR3 is 17 amino acids. The V and J ends lost 3 bases and 2 bases, in that order; junction bases with no gene match: 9. CDR3 loop: CASSQGGRQGTGNTIYF. The CDR3 nucleotides are TGTGCCAGCAGCCAGGGTGGACGACAGGGGACTGGAAACACCATATATTTT.